The 8 T cell receptor beta chains reported below all come from one sample, sequenced in a study of cytomegalovirus exposure and HLA in healthy donors. Researchers ran the PCR with 60 Vbeta and 13 Jbeta primers. The table came from immunoSEQ multiplex PCR; TCRdb's copy has only in-frame clones and leaves some out. The table shows some 110,000 clones, with about 76% occurring only once. Sequenced sample: PBMCs. These receptors came from a woman aged 50 to 60 in good health and CMV-seropositive.

This chain uses TRBV5-1 with TRBJ1-2; D ambiguous. The CDR3 contains 14 residues. V was pared by 4 bases and J by 3 bases, with 13 bases between. Germline CDR1 reads SGHRS; CDR2 reads YFSETQ. The chain's CDR3 is CASSPWEGDYGYTF. CDR3 coding DNA: TGCGCCAGCAGCCCCTGGGAGGGCGACTATGGCTACACCTTC.

Remarks on this clone: The junction differs from germline at one of its ends, possibly a read error. The chain uses TRBV7-9 and TRBJ2-7; 11 nucleotides align to TRBD1. CDR3 length: 16 residues. Per the germline V gene, CDR1 is SEHNR and CDR2 is FQNEAQ (reference sequence). The CDR3 DNA reads TGTTCCAGCAGCTTAGAGGGACAGGGGGTGTTTCACGAGCAGTACTTC. Its protein product is CSSSLEGQGVFHEQYF.

This clone has just one count. The chain recombines TRBV7-2 with TRBJ2-1; 10 positions match TRBD1. The ends lost 8 bases at V and 2 bases at J; junction bases unmatched: 3. This CDR3 is 14 amino acids long. CDR1 SGHTA and CDR2 FQGNSA come from the germline V gene. CDR3 in amino acids: CASETGGAYNEQFF. In DNA, the CDR3 is TGTGCCAGCGAGACAGGGGGCGCCTACAATGAGCAGTTCTTC.

J is TRBJ1-2 and V is TRBV2; the D is unclear. The CDR3 has 12 residues. The V end was cut by 7 bases, the J end by 3 bases, with 9 bases between. Germline values: CDR1 SNHLY, CDR2 FYNNEI. As DNA, the CDR3 is TGTGCCAGCACGCCACAACACTATGGCTACACCTTC. Amino acid sequence: CASTPQHYGYTF.

This clone was counted between two and nine times. CDR3 coding DNA: TGTGCCTGGAGTCGTTGGCCACAGGGGTCACTATCGAACACTGAAGCTTTCTTT. The encoded protein is CAWSRWPQGSLSNTEAFF. This chain uses TRBV30 with TRBJ1-1; 7 nucleotides align to TRBD1. J lost 1 base, V lost 2 bases, and 16 bases had no gene match. Germline V CDR1 and CDR2: GTSNPN, SVGIG (reference sequence). This CDR3 is built from 18 residues.

This chain connects TRBV7-3 to TRBJ2-3; the D gene is possibly TRBD2 (6 bases). This CDR3 has 14 residues. Trimming took off 2 bases at V and 8 bases at J, with 14 bases between the two ends. Germline V gene lookup returns CDR1 SGHTA and CDR2 FQGTGA. The CDR3 reads CASSLASSVRTQYF. As DNA, the CDR3 is TGTGCCAGCAGCTTAGCCTCTAGCGTTCGTACGCAGTATTTT.

This clone came up once. The chain carries TRBV9 and TRBJ2-2; perhaps TRBD1 as D (5 bases). Germline V CDR1 and CDR2: SGDLS, YYNGEE. Trimming removed 1 base at V and 8 bases at J, with 9 bases between. The CDR3 extends over 13 amino acids. The DNA for the CDR3 is TGTGCCAGCAGCGTACAGGGTTTAGGGGAGCTGTTTTTT. It encodes CASSVQGLGELFF. The full variable domain, completed using reference TRBV9 and TRBJ2-2, is DSGVTQTPKHLITATGQRVTLRCSPRSGDLSVYWYQQSLDQGLQFLIQYYNGEERAKGNILERFSAQQFPDLHSELNLSSLELGDSALYFCASSVQGLGELFFGEGSRLTVL.

The chain uses TRBV14 and TRBJ1-1, with unresolved D. Between the trimmed V and J ends, which lost 2 bases and 4 bases, there was a span of 14 bases. Germline values: CDR1 SGHDN, CDR2 FVKESK. CDR3 length: 15 amino acids. The CDR3 spells CASSQHTGVGTEAFF. The CDR3 nucleotides are TGTGCCAGCAGCCAACATACCGGGGTTGGCACTGAAGCTTTCTTT.